The clone carrying this T cell receptor (beta chain) came up once. The sample belongs to a study of blood T cell repertoires in COVID-19. The wider study: Material from acute and convalescent COVID-19 was sourced from the United States, Italy and Spain. Sources were T cells, B-cell-depleted T cells, or PBMCs; the material itself was cDNA or gDNA.

In the original processing: Reference gene primers were amplified, and this amplification served to estimate nucleated cell counts. Sequenced by immunoSEQ multiplex PCR; TCRdb stores in-frame clones only, minus some. The V and J calls and clone size come from that table; D and trimming were worked out from the DNA. The table shows tens of thousands of clones, with 90% occurring only once. In germline, CDR1 is SGHRS, CDR2 YFSETQ. V dropped 0 bases and J dropped 3; count of bases not matched to a gene: 2. There are 15 residues in the CDR3. The source is a man aged 80 or over with acute or convalescent COVID-19. Material: peripheral blood. The rearrangement joins TRBV5-1 to TRBJ2-3, with 9 bases identical to TRBD2. The CDR3 DNA reads as TGCGCCAGCAGCTTGGCTAGCGGGGCAACAGATACGCAGTATTTT. The encoded protein is CASSLASGATDTQYF.